This T cell receptor (beta chain) was sequenced during a study of T cells in Graves' hyperthyroidism and ophthalmopathy. This clonotype was seen at least ten times. Its cognate antigen is unknown. The V gene's germline CDR1 is MNHNS and CDR2 SASEGT. This CDR3 is built from 13 residues. V dropped 2 bases and J dropped 8 bases, with 10 bases sitting between them. Study-wide results and caveats: Ophthalmopathy got predicted by the model a median approximately six months before its onset.

RNA transcripts were the template for amplifying TCR beta CDR3 regions. A first-round RT-PCR of the TCR CDR3 used the HTBI primer set. TCRdb recomputed calls from the multiplex PCR reads with MiXCR, one row per CDR3 protein. The data show around 450,000 distinct CDR3 sequences, 15% to 19% seen once. Clinicians diagnosed patients from clinical symptoms, serum thyroxine and TRAb, thyroid ultrasound and orbital computed tomography. This sequence joins TRBV6-1 and TRBJ2-1; D gene ambiguous. Input material: blood. The clonotype originates from a woman aged 18-29 years with Graves' hyperthyroidism. The CDR3 region is CASSEIGIDEQFF. In DNA form, the CDR3 reads TGTGCCAGCAGTGAAATTGGCATCGATGAGCAGTTCTTC.